The 2 T cell receptor beta chains below were found in one sample sequenced in a study of tumor and adjacent non-tumor tissue in lung cancer. No cell sorting was done before RNA was extracted from the tissue. TCRbeta libraries were built with three rounds of nested PCR, modified from ARM-PCR. TCRdb reprocessed the multiplex PCR reads with MiXCR, giving one entry per CDR3 protein. The sample lists 200,000 or so distinct CDR3 sequences, 70% to 75% occurring once. The sequenced material came from lung tumor tissue. Receptors were obtained from a man in his sixties with non-small cell lung cancer.

This clonotype appeared once. The chain employs TRBV7-9 and TRBJ2-5; possibly TRBD2 for D (6 bases). Germline CDR1 SEHNR, CDR2 FQNEAQ (reference sequence). Trimming shortened V by 5 bases and J by 3 bases, and 16 bases separated the two germline ends. The CDR3 has 15 residues. CDR3 amino acids: CASSLRDSHKETQYF. The CDR3, as DNA: TGTGCCAGCAGCCTACGGGACTCGCATAAAGAGACCCAGTACTTC.

This clonotype was recorded many times. The chain carries TRBV4-1 and TRBJ1-6; a possible D gene is TRBD1 (5 bases). V shed 3 bases and J shed 11 bases, with 14 bases lying between them. The CDR3 is made up of 14 amino acids. The germline CDR1 and CDR2 sequences are MGHRA and YSYEKL. The CDR3 DNA reads TGCGCCAGCAGCCAGGGTGCAGGGTCGACACCCCTCCACTTT. This codes for CASSQGAGSTPLHF.